One and the same sample provided the 5 T cell receptor beta chains below, sequenced in a study of shared clonotypes between healthy human individuals. Sequencing was performed with immunoSEQ multiplex PCR; in TCRdb, only in-frame clones are kept and a portion is missing. This table holds about 380,000 clones, 95% to 97% found once. Sequencing was done on a sample of memory CD8+ T cells sorted from blood. Subset specified: CD45RO+ cells pooled with CCR7-negative TemRA cells. These receptors originate from a young man in good health.

About this clone: In the same sample, other DNA sequences code for this CDR3. The J gene is TRBJ1-1, the V gene TRBV6-1; the match to TRBD1 covers 7 bases. The CDR3 covers 14 residues. In germline, CDR1 is MNHNS, CDR2 SASEGT. Trimming cost V 3 bases and J 1 base; bases outside gene matches: 2. The CDR3 sequence is CASSEGTANTEAFF. The DNA of the CDR3 is TGTGCCAGCAGTGAGGGGACAGCGAACACTGAAGCTTTCTTT.

The chain joins TRBV6-1 to TRBJ2-5, with 7 positions matching TRBD2. Germline V CDR1 and CDR2: MNHNS, SASEGT. V shed 4 bases and J 2 bases; nucleotides not matched to a gene: 4. The CDR3 totals 14 residues. CDR3 loop: CASSVLATQETQYF. The CDR3 region has the DNA TGTGCCAGCAGTGTACTAGCGACTCAAGAGACCCAGTACTTC.

For the CDR3, the DNA is TGTGCCAGCAGCCAAAGCGGGGTCGGCTACACCTTC. It codes for CASSQSGVGYTF. The V gene is TRBV14, the J gene TRBJ1-2; D unresolved. Germline lookup yields CDR1 SGHDN and CDR2 FVKESK. The CDR3 length is 12 residues. Trimming removed 2 bases at V and 8 bases at J, with 9 bases between.

The gene calls are TRBV4-2 and TRBJ2-3, with D perhaps TRBD2 (5 bases). The CDR3 covers 15 residues. The germline V and J ends were trimmed by 1 base and 2 bases, with 10 bases remaining between them. Germline V gene lookup returns CDR1 LGHNA and CDR2 YNFKEQ. The CDR3 is CASSQVLASTDTQYF. The CDR3 DNA sequence: TGTGCCAGCAGCCAAGTCCTAGCCTCCACAGATACGCAGTATTTT.

This chain uses TRBV2 with TRBJ2-2; D could derive from TRBD1 or TRBD2 (5 bases each). This CDR3 spans 15 amino acids. V was trimmed by 5 bases and J by 9 bases, leaving 19 bases between them. Germline V gene sequence: CDR1 SNHLY, CDR2 FYNNEI. The CDR3 sequence is CASSNHFVGTRELFF. The CDR3 DNA follows: TGTGCCAGCAGTAACCATTTTGTAGGGACGAGGGAGCTGTTTTTT.